This TCR beta chain is from a study of human T cells and chemical hapten exposure. This clonotype turned up a few times. Time point specified: patch test 3, about 24 weeks after DPC sensitization. The treatment is: therapeutic diphenylcyclopropenone sensitization with weekly scalp DPC. Each CDR3 protein gets one entry after TCRdb re-called the RACE reads with MiXCR. The table includes 120,000 or so distinct CDR3 sequences, roughly 10% detected once. This CDR3 is 15 amino acids long. The junction had 16 bases not matched to a gene; V was cut back by 9 bases and J by 8 bases. The V gene's germline CDR1 is LGHNT and CDR2 FRNRAP.

The chain recombines TRBV12-5 with TRBJ2-1; 7 bases are a match to TRBD2. Material: whole blood, obtained in connection with sensitization to the hapten diphenylcyclopropenone (DPC). The clonotype was recovered from a woman aged 45-65 years with alopecia areata. Some clones in this sample may be carry-over from other donors' samples. In DNA, the CDR3 is TGTGCTAGCGCCGTACCACTAGGCGGGGGATATGAGCAGTTCTTC. Translated, it gives CASAVPLGGGYEQFF.